The 30 T cell receptor beta chains below were found in one sample sequenced in a study of monozygotic twins with cystic fibrosis. Sequencing was performed with immunoSEQ multiplex PCR; in TCRdb, only in-frame clones are kept and a portion is missing. The table shows about 29,000 clones, with roughly 80% occurring only once. The sequenced sample was blood. These receptors all stem from a girl aged 2-10 years with cystic fibrosis.

This clone was observed a handful of times. The V gene is TRBV4-2, the J gene TRBJ2-7, with 7 nucleotides matching TRBD2. This CDR3 has 15 residues. The trim removed 0 bases at V and 6 bases at J, leaving 8 bases unmatched. Per the germline V gene, CDR1 is LGHNA and CDR2 is YNFKEQ. The CDR3 spells CASSQERGSVVEQYF. In nucleotides, the CDR3 is TGTGCCAGCAGCCAAGAGCGCGGGAGCGTGGTCGAGCAGTACTTC.

In its sample, this clone was seen once. The chain recombines TRBV19 with TRBJ2-1; 13 nucleotides agree with TRBD2. CDR3 length: 14 residues. After removal of 5 bases from V and 8 bases from J, the junction contained 3 bases not matched to a gene. Per the germline V gene, CDR1 is LNHDA and CDR2 is SQIVND (reference sequence). In DNA form, the CDR3 reads TGTGCCAGTAGTGGGACTAGCGGGACCGATGAGCAGTTCTTC. As protein: CASSGTSGTDEQFF.

The gene calls are TRBV6-6 and TRBJ1-4; D is possibly TRBD1 (6 bases). Germline lookup yields CDR1 MNHNY and CDR2 SVGAGI (reference sequence). This CDR3 is built from 15 residues. Trimming cost V 6 bases and J 3 bases, with 14 bases left between them. CDR3 loop: CASRKQGRANEKLFF. Here the CDR3 DNA reads TGTGCCAGCAGAAAACAGGGTCGGGCTAATGAAAAACTGTTTTTT.

This clone appeared a single time. This chain joins TRBV20-1 and TRBJ2-7, with D perhaps TRBD2 (6 bases). Germline assignment: CDR1 DFQATT and CDR2 SNEGSKA (reference sequence). The CDR3 is 11 amino acids. Trimming left V 4 bases short and J 5 bases short, with 9 bases between. The CDR3 sequence: CSATQRDEQYF. The CDR3 DNA follows: TGCAGTGCTACCCAGCGGGACGAGCAGTACTTC.

This clone was recorded only once. This rearrangement joins TRBV11-2 to TRBJ2-7, with D possibly TRBD1 on 5 matching bases. Trimming cost V 1 base and J 2 bases, with 15 bases left between them. This CDR3 region has 16 residues. In germline, CDR1 is SGHAT, CDR2 FQNNGV. The CDR3: CASSLVMGPGTYEQYF. Here the CDR3 DNA reads TGTGCCAGCAGCTTAGTTATGGGGCCAGGGACCTACGAGCAGTACTTC.

V gene TRBV5-4 combines with J gene TRBJ2-3, with 8 bases matching TRBD2. V lost 0 bases, J lost 3 bases, and 9 bases stayed unmatched. Germline CDR1 SGHNT, CDR2 YYREEE (reference sequence). The CDR3 covers 17 residues. This CDR3 reads CASSLERESLSTDTQYF. DNA of the CDR3: TGTGCCAGCAGCTTGGAGCGGGAGAGCCTTTCGACAGATACGCAGTATTTT.

The chain has TRBV6-1 and TRBJ1-1; 7 bases line up with TRBD1. CDR3 length equals 15 residues. The J segment lost 2 bases and the V segment lost 3 bases, leaving 6 bases of the junction unmatched. Germline CDR1 MNHNS, CDR2 SASEGT. The CDR3 protein is CASSERGQKNTEAFF. The CDR3 DNA sequence: TGTGCCAGCAGTGAGCGGGGACAGAAAAACACTGAAGCTTTCTTT.

This rearrangement joins TRBV29-1 to TRBJ2-7; TRBD1 is a possible D gene (7 bases). The CDR3 length is 14 residues. The germline V gene encodes CDR1 SQVTM and CDR2 ANQGSEA. V lost 6 bases, J lost 3 bases, and 18 bases lay in between. The CDR3 region has the DNA TGCAGCGTGGGTCCGTACAGGGGAGGCTACGAGCAGTACTTC. Its translation is CSVGPYRGGYEQYF.

This sequence joins TRBV5-8 and TRBJ2-7; 9 bases fit TRBD1. The germline V gene encodes CDR1 SGHTS and CDR2 YDEGEE. The CDR3 extends over 13 amino acids. The V gene end was trimmed by 5 bases and the J gene end by 4 bases; junction bases not matched to a gene: 4. Written as DNA, the CDR3 is TGTGCCAGCAGGGAGGGACAGGGTTACGAGCAGTACTTC. Encoded protein: CASREGQGYEQYF.

The chain is built from TRBV30 and TRBJ1-5; 7 nucleotides match TRBD1. V gave up 3 bases and J gave up 4 bases; unmatched junction bases: 12. The CDR3 contains 16 residues. Germline CDR1 and CDR2: GTSNPN and SVGIG (reference sequence). This chain's CDR3 is CAWRRDSSSGNQPQHF. In nucleotides, the CDR3 is TGTGCCTGGAGGAGGGACAGTTCCTCGGGTAATCAGCCCCAGCATTTT.

CDR3 region: CASSIGGPEQFF. CDR3 bases: TGTGCCAGTAGTATAGGGGGGCCCGAGCAGTTCTTC. The V gene is TRBV19, the J gene TRBJ2-1; D perhaps matches TRBD1 (6 bases). V was shortened by 1 base and J by 10 bases, with 8 bases between the two germline ends. This CDR3 is 12 amino acids long. CDR1 LNHDA and CDR2 SQIVND come from the germline V gene (reference sequence).

This clone was observed once. The chain is built from TRBV27 and TRBJ1-5; D is unresolved. Trimming removed 8 bases at V and 0 bases at J, with 11 bases between. Germline CDR1 reads MNHEY; CDR2 reads SMNVEV (reference sequence). The CDR3 extends over 14 amino acids. CDR3 sequence (DNA): TGTGCCAGCCACGGGAGGGATAGCAATCAGCCCCAGCATTTT. Protein product: CASHGRDSNQPQHF.

The V call is TRBV5-6, the J call TRBJ1-6; the match to TRBD1 covers 11 bases. Trimming removed 4 bases from V and 6 bases from J; junction bases left unmatched: 9. This CDR3 region has 17 residues. Per germline, CDR1 SGHDT and CDR2 YYEEEE. The CDR3 is CASSLRRTGGVNSPLHF. The CDR3 DNA sequence: TGTGCCAGCAGCCTAAGGCGGACAGGGGGCGTTAATTCACCCCTCCACTTT.

The chain uses TRBV29-1 and TRBJ2-1, with 7 bases lining up with TRBD1. The CDR3 loop spans 12 amino acids. CDR1 SQVTM and CDR2 ANQGSEA come from the germline V gene. The V and J ends lost 6 bases and 6 bases, in that order; junction bases with no gene match: 5. CDR3: CSVDRAGNEQFF. In DNA, the CDR3 is TGCAGCGTAGACAGGGCGGGCAATGAGCAGTTCTTC.

The chain joins TRBV5-1 to TRBJ1-5, with D unresolved. The length of the CDR3 is 13 residues. Between the trimmed V and J ends, which lost 0 bases and 4 bases, there was a span of 5 bases. Germline values: CDR1 SGHRS, CDR2 YFSETQ. CDR3 coding DNA: TGCGCCAGCAGCTTGGGGGTGAATCAGCCCCAGCATTTT. Amino acids: CASSLGVNQPQHF. Drawing the rest from reference TRBV5-1 and TRBJ1-5, the complete variable domain is KAGVTQTPRYLIKTRGQQVTLSCSPISGHRSVSWYQQTPGQGLQFLFEYFSETQRNKGNFPGRFSGRQFSNSRSEMNVSTLELGDSALYLCASSLGVNQPQHFGDGTRLSIL.

V is TRBV6-5 and J is TRBJ2-7; 8 positions match TRBD1. The CDR3 runs to 14 residues. With 2 bases clipped from V and 6 bases from J, the junction kept 6 bases outside the gene matches. CDR1 MNHEY and CDR2 SVGAGI come from the germline V gene. The CDR3 DNA reads as TGTGCCAGCAGTTACGCTAGGACAGGGACCGAGCAGTACTTC. Translated, it gives CASSYARTGTEQYF.

The V and J genes are TRBV6-5 and TRBJ1-2, with a weak D call TRBD1 (5 bases). V was pared by 2 bases and J by 2 bases, with 12 bases between. Germline V gene data show CDR1 as MNHEY and CDR2 as SVGAGI. The CDR3 totals 15 residues. Here the CDR3 reads CASSYRDFLNYGYTF. The CDR3 DNA reads TGTGCCAGCAGTTACAGGGACTTTTTAAACTATGGCTACACCTTC.

The chain joins TRBV10-3 to TRBJ2-7, with 7 bases aligning to TRBD2. J was trimmed by 0 bases and V by 3 bases; bases with no gene match: 8. The CDR3 has 16 amino acids. Germline V gene lookup returns CDR1 ENHRY and CDR2 SYGVKD. CDR3 DNA sequence: TGTGCCATCAGTGATATGGGGACTACAAGCTCCTACGAGCAGTACTTC. It specifies CAISDMGTTSSYEQYF.

The gene calls are TRBV5-1 and TRBJ2-7; D possibly corresponds to TRBD1 (6 bases). Trimming removed 3 bases at V and 4 bases at J, with 11 bases between. The CDR3 runs to 13 residues. Germline CDR1 SGHRS, CDR2 YFSETQ. The DNA of the CDR3 is TGCGCCAGCAGCTGGGGACAAGCTTACGAGCAGTACTTC. Its protein product is CASSWGQAYEQYF.

This sequence joins TRBV6-5 and TRBJ2-7; TRBD1 agrees at 7 bases. Germline loops: CDR1 MNHEY, CDR2 SVGAGI. CDR3 length: 15 amino acids. The trim removed 2 bases at V and 3 bases at J, leaving 7 bases unmatched. CDR3 amino acids: CASSYGTEASYEQYF. DNA of the CDR3: TGTGCCAGCAGTTACGGGACAGAGGCCAGCTACGAGCAGTACTTC.

CDR3: CASGLGVSGSIGTQYF. The DNA for the CDR3 is TGTGCCAGCGGGTTAGGGGTTAGCGGGAGTATCGGGACCCAGTACTTC. This chain connects TRBV27 to TRBJ2-5, with TRBD2 identical over 9 bases. Germline V lookup: CDR1 MNHEY, CDR2 SMNVEV (reference sequence). With V trimmed by 8 bases and J by 7 bases, 17 bases remained unmatched. The CDR3 totals 16 residues.

This sequence joins TRBV5-1 and TRBJ1-1, with 10 nucleotides matching TRBD1. V was pared by 4 bases and J by 4 bases, with 4 bases of the junction left unmatched. Per the germline V gene, CDR1 is SGHRS and CDR2 is YFSETQ. The CDR3 has 14 residues. DNA for the CDR3: TGCGCCAGCAGCACGACAGGGGGCGGCACTGAAGCTTTCTTT. Translated: CASSTTGGGTEAFF.

The V call is TRBV6-1, the J call TRBJ2-1, with D possibly TRBD1 on 6 matching bases. The germline V and J ends were trimmed by 4 bases and 4 bases, with 14 bases remaining between them. The CDR3 runs 15 residues. Germline values: CDR1 MNHNS, CDR2 SASEGT. CDR3 sequence reads: CASSGSQQGYNEQFF. In DNA form, the CDR3 reads TGTGCCAGCAGTGGTTCCCAACAGGGTTACAATGAGCAGTTCTTC.

This chain links TRBV5-1 with TRBJ2-6; D gene uncertain. The CDR3 runs 15 residues. Trimming took 0 bases from V and 0 from J, leaving 4 bases between them. From germline, CDR1 is SGHRS and CDR2 YFSETQ. CDR3 protein: CASSLAGSGANVLTF. CDR3 nucleotides: TGCGCCAGCAGCTTGGCGGGCTCTGGGGCCAACGTCCTGACTTTC.

The chain carries TRBV5-4 and TRBJ1-2, with 10 nucleotides matching TRBD1. The V segment lost 10 bases and the J segment 3 bases; nucleotides outside the gene matches: 9. Germline lookup yields CDR1 SGHNT and CDR2 YYREEE (reference sequence). This CDR3 has 14 residues. The CDR3 DNA sequence: TGTGCCTGGAGCCCGGACAGGGGGTACTATGGCTACACCTTC. Its protein product is CAWSPDRGYYGYTF.

The chain recombines TRBV2 with TRBJ2-5; D call uncertain. The germline V gene encodes CDR1 SNHLY and CDR2 FYNNEI. The CDR3 is made up of 14 amino acids. Trimming removed 4 bases at V and 1 base at J, with 10 bases between. The CDR3, as DNA: TGTGCCAGCAGTGTAATGGGGATCCAAGAGACCCAGTACTTC. Translated: CASSVMGIQETQYF.

This chain links TRBV25-1 with TRBJ2-3, with 8 bases lining up with TRBD1. Per germline, CDR1 MGHDK and CDR2 SYGVNS. The CDR3 totals 15 residues. Trimming removed 5 bases from V and 1 base from J; junction bases left unmatched: 5. CDR3 sequence reads: CASSTAGGGTDTQYF. For the CDR3, the DNA is TGTGCCAGCAGTACGGCAGGGGGCGGCACAGATACGCAGTATTTT.

The chain recombines TRBV11-2 with TRBJ2-7; D is uncertain. Germline-derived CDR1 and CDR2 are SGHAT and FQNNGV. CDR3 size: 12 residues. The ends were cut back, 5 bases at V and 4 bases at J, with 9 bases in the middle. The CDR3 nucleotides are TGTGCCAGCAGCCGACCTGGGTACGAGCAGTACTTC. Its translation: CASSRPGYEQYF.

This chain uses TRBV5-1 with TRBJ2-7; 8 nucleotides agree with TRBD2. Trimming cost V 3 bases and J 6 bases; bases outside gene matches: 5. The CDR3 extends over 13 amino acids. Germline CDR1 and CDR2: SGHRS and YFSETQ. The CDR3 coding sequence is TGCGCCAGCAGCTCCCGGGAGGGAAGCGAGCAGTACTTC. This translates into CASSSREGSEQYF.

This clone was detected once. The chain combines TRBV28 with TRBJ1-1; weak D call: TRBD1 (5 bases). The CDR3 runs to 15 residues. V was trimmed by 6 bases and J by 0 bases, leaving 14 bases between them. The germline V gene has CDR1 MDHEN and CDR2 SYDVKM. CDR3 sequence: CASSHSLGVNTEAFF. The CDR3 coding sequence is TGTGCCAGCAGCCACAGTTTAGGGGTGAACACTGAAGCTTTCTTT.